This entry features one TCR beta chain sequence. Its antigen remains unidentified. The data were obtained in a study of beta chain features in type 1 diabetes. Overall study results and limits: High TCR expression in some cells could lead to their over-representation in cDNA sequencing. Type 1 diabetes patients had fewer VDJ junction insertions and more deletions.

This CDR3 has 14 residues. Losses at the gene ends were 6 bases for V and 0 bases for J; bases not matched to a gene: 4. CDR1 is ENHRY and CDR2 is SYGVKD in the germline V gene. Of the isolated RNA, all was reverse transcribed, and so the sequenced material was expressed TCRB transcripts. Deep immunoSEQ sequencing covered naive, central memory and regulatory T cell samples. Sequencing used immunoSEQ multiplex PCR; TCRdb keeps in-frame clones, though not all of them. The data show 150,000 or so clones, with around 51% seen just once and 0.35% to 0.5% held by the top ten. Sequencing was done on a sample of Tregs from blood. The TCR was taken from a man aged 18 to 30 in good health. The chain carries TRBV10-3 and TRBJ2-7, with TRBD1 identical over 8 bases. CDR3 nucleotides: TGTGCCATCAGGGGACAGGTGGGCTCCTACGAGCAGTACTTC. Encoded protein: CAIRGQVGSYEQYF.